This T cell receptor beta chain was documented in a study of blood T cell repertoires in COVID-19. Study in general: Both acute and convalescent COVID-19 samples were obtained from the United States, Italy and Spain. T cells, B-cell-depleted T cells, or PBMCs supplied cDNA or gDNA.

Per the authors' pipeline: For nucleated cells, counts were estimated from reference gene primer amplification. TCRdb's table, derived via immunoSEQ multiplex PCR, lists solely in-frame clones and lacks some. D and trimming were read from the DNA, whereas the V and J calls and clone size are those reported in that table. The data hold 60,000 to 75,000 clones, with 87% observed a single time. V dropped 3 bases and J dropped 2 bases, with 13 bases sitting between them. This CDR3 is 15 amino acids long. Germline values: CDR1 KGHSH, CDR2 LQKENI. The sample consisted of peripheral blood. This chain joins TRBV18 and TRBJ1-1, with D perhaps TRBD1 (5 bases). This clonotype was sampled from a man aged 45-65 years with active COVID-19. Here the CDR3 DNA reads TGTGCCAGCTCACCCGCCTGGGGCAGAAACACTGAAGCTTTCTTT. This sequence encodes CASSPAWGRNTEAFF.